Only a few counts were recorded for the clone carrying this TCR beta chain. The extraction recovered at least 5.5 micrograms of total RNA per sample. After removal of 3 bases from V and 3 bases from J, the junction contained 6 bases not matched to a gene. This CDR3 is 15 amino acids long. CDR1 KGHSH and CDR2 LQKENI come from the germline V gene. This record belongs to a study of blood T cells in healthy people across ages. A second PCR of roughly 7 to 11 cycles used a sample-barcoded 5' primer and a J-beta primer mix. TCRdb analysed the 5' RACE reads with MiXCR anew, one entry per CDR3 protein. This table has some 700,000 distinct CDR3 sequences, about 24% appearing once.

The J gene is TRBJ2-7, the V gene TRBV18, with 9 bases lining up with TRBD1. The TCR comes from a man aged 65-85 years in good health. Sequencing was performed on blood. CDR3 sequence: CASSPVTGGGYEQYF. The CDR3, as DNA: TGTGCCAGCTCACCCGTGACAGGGGGTGGCTACGAGCAGTACTTC.